This T cell receptor beta chain was obtained from a study of blood T cell repertoires in COVID-19. About the study: The United States, Italy and Spain provided the acute and convalescent COVID-19 samples. The cDNA or gDNA used as material had been derived from T cells, B-cell-depleted T cells, or PBMCs.

In the original analysis: Reference gene primer amplification yielded estimated nucleated cell counts. TCRdb keeps only in-frame clones here, not all; method: immunoSEQ multiplex PCR. That table supplies the V and J calls and clone size; D and trimming were determined from the DNA. The sample has 40,000 or so clones, roughly nine tenths seen once. The germline V gene has CDR1 MGHRA and CDR2 YSYEKL. With 0 bases clipped from V and 8 bases from J, the junction kept 3 bases outside the gene matches. This CDR3 spans 15 amino acids. Sequencing was performed on peripheral blood. The chain recombines TRBV4-1 with TRBJ2-1; 11 nucleotides line up with TRBD2. This sequence originates from a woman aged 25 to 45 in a cohort sampled during active COVID-19. CDR3 in amino acids: CASSQDSGRADEQFF. CDR3 sequence (DNA): TGCGCCAGCAGCCAAGATAGCGGGAGGGCCGATGAGCAGTTCTTC.